This T cell receptor (beta chain) was documented in a study of PD-1 blockade in classical Hodgkin lymphoma. The study's findings and limits: By C4D1, diversity of CD4+ TCRs had risen significantly, whereas that of CD8+ TCRs had not. It was reported that newly diagnosed patients had less baseline TCR diversity than healthy donors.

Clones were sequenced by immunoSEQ multiplex PCR, and TCRdb holds only the in-frame ones, with some missing. The sample shows some 21,000 clones, under 70% of them seen only once. There was relapse after autologous stem cell transplantation in every patient, and there was variation in brentuximab vedotin exposure. Trimming pared 0 bases from V and 2 bases from J, leaving 8 bases between. Germline CDR1 reads GTSNPN; CDR2 reads SVGIG (reference sequence). This CDR3 is built from 15 residues. This clone was seen more than once but under ten times. The antigen is undetermined. This receptor was identified in a human donor with classical Hodgkin lymphoma. The starting material was peripheral blood mononuclear cells (PBMCs), obtained at baseline. The J gene is TRBJ2-6, the V gene TRBV30; no definite D call. CDR3 loop: CAWSVKGTGANVLTF. CDR3 bases: TGTGCCTGGAGTGTAAAAGGGACTGGGGCCAACGTCCTGACTTTC.